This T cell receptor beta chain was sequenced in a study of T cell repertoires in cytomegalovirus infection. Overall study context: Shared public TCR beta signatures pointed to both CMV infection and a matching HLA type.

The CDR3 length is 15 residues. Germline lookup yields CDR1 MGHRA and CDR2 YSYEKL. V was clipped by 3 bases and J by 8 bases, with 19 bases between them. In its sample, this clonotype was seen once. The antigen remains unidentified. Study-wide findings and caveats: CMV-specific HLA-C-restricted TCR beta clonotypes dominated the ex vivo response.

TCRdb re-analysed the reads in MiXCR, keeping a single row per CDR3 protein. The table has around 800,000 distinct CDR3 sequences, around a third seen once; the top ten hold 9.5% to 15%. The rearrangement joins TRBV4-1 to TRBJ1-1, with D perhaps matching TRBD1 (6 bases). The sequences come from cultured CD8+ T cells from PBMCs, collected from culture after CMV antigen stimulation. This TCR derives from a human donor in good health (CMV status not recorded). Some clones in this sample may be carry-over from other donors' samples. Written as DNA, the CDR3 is TGCGCCAGCAGCCATGGACTTGGGGGCCGGGGGGAAGCTTTCTTT. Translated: CASSHGLGGRGEAFF.